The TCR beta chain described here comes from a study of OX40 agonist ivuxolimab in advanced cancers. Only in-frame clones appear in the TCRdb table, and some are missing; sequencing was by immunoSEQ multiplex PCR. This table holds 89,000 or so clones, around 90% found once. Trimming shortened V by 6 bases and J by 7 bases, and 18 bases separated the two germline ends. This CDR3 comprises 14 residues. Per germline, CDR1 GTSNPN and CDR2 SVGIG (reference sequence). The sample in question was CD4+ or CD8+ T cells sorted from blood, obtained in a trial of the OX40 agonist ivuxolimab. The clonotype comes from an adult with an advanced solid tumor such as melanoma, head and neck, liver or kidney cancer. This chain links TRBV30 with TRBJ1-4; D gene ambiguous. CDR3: CACVPRTFLEKLFF. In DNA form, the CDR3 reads TGTGCCTGCGTTCCTCGGACCTTCCTTGAAAAACTGTTTTTT.